A selection of T cell receptor beta chains follows, all from one sample in a study of T cell repertoires in cytomegalovirus infection. TCRdb used MiXCR to reprocess the reads, holding one entry per CDR3 protein. The repertoire holds 560,000 or so distinct CDR3 sequences, with approximately 16% as singletons. Sequenced material: CD8+ T cells from PBMCs. These receptor sequences come from a human donor in good health (CMV status not recorded). Some clones in this sample may be carry-over from other donors' samples. The CDR3 runs from the conserved cysteine through the conserved F or W. D genes are given only for firm matches. Clone size is given for some rows only: seen once, a few or many times, or a class if the clone is expanded.

TRBD2 | TRBJ2-7 | medium-sized | TRBV6-1 | TGTGCCAGCAGGAAAGGGACTAGCGGGAGTTTGTACGAGCAGTACTTC | CASRKGTSGSLYEQYF
TRBD1 | TRBJ2-1 | - | TRBV5-4 | TGTGCCAGCAGTTCGGGACAGGGAATGGGTGAGCAGTTATTC | CASSSGQGMGEQLF
- | TRBJ2-1 | few | TRBV4-1 | TGCGCCAGCAGCCAGAGCCGTTCAGCAGGGAATGAGCAGTTCTTC | CASSQSRSAGNEQFF
- | TRBJ2-1 | few | TRBV3-1 | TGTGCCAGCAGCGGGGGGGCCGATGAGCAGTTCTTC | CASSGGADEQFF
- | TRBJ2-1 | - | TRBV5-5 | TGTGCCAGCAGCTTGACTGGGGGTCCCTCCTACAATGAGCAGTTCTTC | CASSLTGGPSYNEQFF
TRBD2 | TRBJ2-3 | many | TRBV2 | TGTGCCAGCAGCCCTAGCGGGGGGCCCGGAGATACGCAGTATTTT | CASSPSGGPGDTQYF
- | TRBJ2-3 | many | TRBV7-2 | TGTGCCAGCAGCCTCTCCTTGCCTACGCAGTATTTT | CASSLSLPTQYF
- | TRBJ2-2 | many | TRBV7-9 | TGTGCCAGCAGCTTAGGGACTGGCCGGGGGTACACCGGGGAGCTGTTTTTT | CASSLGTGRGYTGELFF
- | TRBJ2-1 | many | TRBV4-2 | TGTGCCAGCAGCCTGGCGGGACTCAGCTCCTACAATGAGCAGTTCTTC | CASSLAGLSSYNEQFF
TRBD2 | TRBJ2-1 | - | TRBV7-9 | TGTGCCAGCATCCCAACTAGCGGGAGCTACAATGAGCAGTTCTTC | CASIPTSGSYNEQFF
- | TRBJ1-1 | few | TRBV2 | TGTGCCAGCAGGGCTACCGGGACAAAAGCTTTCTTT | CASRATGTKAFF
- | TRBJ2-1 | many | TRBV6-5 | TGTGCCAGCAGTTCCCTCGGGACAACCTCCTACAATGAGCAGTTCTTC | CASSSLGTTSYNEQFF
TRBD1 | TRBJ2-6 | many | TRBV11-2 | TGTGCCAGCAGCATGGGACAGGGGGTCTCGTGGTTTGCCGCTGGGGCCAACGTCCTGACTTTC | CASSMGQGVSWFAAGANVLTF
- | TRBJ2-7 | - | TRBV12-3/TRBV12-4 | TGTGCCAGCAGAGTCGAGTGGGGTTCCTCCTACGAGCAGTACTTC | CASRVEWGSSYEQYF
- | TRBJ1-1 | few | TRBV5-1 | TGCGCCAGCACAACTACGGGCGCGAACACTGAAGCTTTCTTT | CASTTTGANTEAFF
TRBD2 | TRBJ2-3 | - | TRBV28 | TGTGCCAGCAGTTTATTGGGGACTATAGATACGCAGTATTTT | CASSLLGTIDTQYF
- | TRBJ2-7 | - | TRBV6-5 | TGTGCCAGCAGTTACTCTTCAGGGAGGTACGAGCAGTACTTC | CASSYSSGRYEQYF
- | TRBJ2-5 | many | TRBV7-6 | TGTGCCAGCAGTAGGGGGGAGACCCAGTACTTC | CASSRGETQYF
- | TRBJ1-2 | few | TRBV28 | TGTGCCAGCAGTTTGACAGCCGACCGTAACTATGGCTACACCTTC | CASSLTADRNYGYTF
- | TRBJ2-7 | - | TRBV6-5 | TGTGCCAGCAGTTACATGGGGACCTACGAGCAGTACTTC | CASSYMGTYEQYF
TRBD1 | TRBJ2-7 | many | TRBV25-1 | TGTGCCACGCGGACAGGCTCCTACGAGCAGTACTTC | CATRTGSYEQYF
- | TRBJ2-1 | few | TRBV15 | TGTGCCACCAGATTGGGGTCTTGGAATGAGCAGTTCTTC | CATRLGSWNEQFF
- | TRBJ1-2 | - | TRBV11-2 | TGTGCCAGCAGCTTAGAACGGAGGAAAGGTTATGGCTACACCTTC | CASSLERRKGYGYTF
- | TRBJ2-5 | - | TRBV7-3 | TGTGCCAGCAGCTTAATAGGGGGAGGGGAGACCCAGTACTTC | CASSLIGGGETQYF
TRBD1 | TRBJ1-1 | many | TRBV5-6 | TGTGCCAGCAGCTGGGGGCAGGCAGGGGGCCGCAACACTGAAGCTTTCTTT | CASSWGQAGGRNTEAFF
- | TRBJ2-4 | many | TRBV12-3/TRBV12-4 | TGTGCCAGCACCCCGGGACATTCCAAAAACATTCAGTACTTC | CASTPGHSKNIQYF
- | TRBJ1-4 | many | TRBV27 | TGTGCCAGCAGTTTATCTCCAGGGTTGGGTGAAAAACTGTTTTTT | CASSLSPGLGEKLFF
TRBD2 | TRBJ2-1 | - | TRBV29-1 | TGCAGCGCCCGAAGGGCCGGGAGGGCCGCTGAGCAGTTCTTC | CSARRAGRAAEQFF
- | TRBJ2-7 | many | TRBV2 | TGTGCCAGCAGTGATTACAGACTATACGAGCAGTACTTC | CASSDYRLYEQYF
- | TRBJ1-1 | many | TRBV7-9 | TGTGCCAGCGTTCTGACAGGCCCTAAGGACACTGAAGCTTTCTTT | CASVLTGPKDTEAFF
- | TRBJ1-6 | few | TRBV27 | TGTGCCAGCAGCAATACAGGTTTTGGATCACCCCTCCACTTT | CASSNTGFGSPLHF
- | TRBJ1-1 | many | TRBV12-3/TRBV12-4 | TGTGCCAGCAGCAAATACAGGGCGGGTGAAGCTTTCTTT | CASSKYRAGEAFF
- | TRBJ2-1 | few | TRBV15 | TGTGCCACAGAACGGGGGACTTCCTCCTACAATGAGCAGTTCTTC | CATERGTSSYNEQFF
- | TRBJ2-7 | many | TRBV12-5 | TGTGCTAGTGGTTCCAACGAGCAGTACTTC | CASGSNEQYF
TRBD1 | TRBJ2-7 | many | TRBV6-1 | TGTGCCAGCTCCGGGACAGATCCATACGAGCAGTACTTC | CASSGTDPYEQYF
- | TRBJ1-2 | - | TRBV27 | TGTGCCGGCAGTTCCCCCCGGGGGGGTGGCTACACCTTC | CAGSSPRGGGYTF
- | TRBJ2-1 | - | TRBV5-4 | TGTGCCAGCAGCCCAGGGGGGGTGGCACACCCGCCATACAATGAGCAGTTCTTC | CASSPGGVAHPPYNEQFF